Listed below are T cell receptor beta chains from one sample, sequenced in a study of early T cells in non-severe SARS-CoV-2 infection. TCRdb re-derived calls from the 5' RACE reads in MiXCR, one entry per CDR3 protein. The data contain some 30,000 distinct CDR3 sequences, under 7.5% of them singletons. The sample consisted of whole blood. These receptors were obtained from an adult who was a healthcare worker with PCR-confirmed SARS-CoV-2 infection or an uninfected control (not recorded which). Each CDR3 is given with its conserved first and last residue. A D gene is named only where the DNA matches it firmly. Size is stated for part of the rows, as once, few or many counts, or as a class when the clone is expanded.

-	many	TRBV2	TRBJ1-2	TGTGCCAGCAGTGAAAGAGTTGGAGGGTACCCTAACTATGGCTACACCTTC	CASSERVGGYPNYGYTF
TRBD2	many	TRBV18	TRBJ2-7	TGTGCCAGCTCACCGATTTCCCGGACTAGCTACGGTGAGCAGTACTTC	CASSPISRTSYGEQYF
-	few	TRBV6-2/TRBV6-3	TRBJ2-3	TGTGCCAGCAGGGGGTGGACAGATACGCAGTATTTT	CASRGWTDTQYF
TRBD1	-	TRBV12-5	TRBJ2-3	TGTGCTAGTGGTTTGCCCCAGGGACAGGGGGAAGGGGATACGCAGTATTTT	CASGLPQGQGEGDTQYF
TRBD2	many	TRBV12-3/TRBV12-4	TRBJ2-5	TGTGCCAGCAGTTTAGTCACCACGGGGGGCCAGTACTTC	CASSLVTTGGQYF
-	many	TRBV4-3	TRBJ1-4	TGCGCCAGCAGCCGAGAAAAGGTTGCAACTAATGAAAAACTGTTTTTT	CASSREKVATNEKLFF
-	many	TRBV20-1	TRBJ2-6	TGCAGTGCTTCCGGGACGATGAACTCTGGGGCCAACGTCCTGACTTTC	CSASGTMNSGANVLTF
-	many	TRBV13	TRBJ2-1	TGTGCCAGCAGCCAGGCCCTTATAGTCTACAATGAGCAGTTCTTC	CASSQALIVYNEQFF
-	many	TRBV30	TRBJ2-6	TGTGCCTGGAGTGCCTCTACAGGGATGCTCTCTGGGGCCAACGTCCTGACTTTC	CAWSASTGMLSGANVLTF
-	few	TRBV3-1	TRBJ1-1	TGTGCCAGCAGCCAAGATTATTTAGGCCGAGAAGCTTTCTTT	CASSQDYLGREAFF